The clone carrying this T cell receptor beta chain was counted ten times or more. As yet, its antigen is unknown. This entry comes from a study of T cells in Graves' hyperthyroidism and ophthalmopathy. Study-wide results and caveats: In blood, most of the thyroid clonotypes expanded above 0.001 were also present.

Amplified TCR beta CDR3 regions derived from RNA transcripts. The TCR CDR3 first-round RT-PCR relied on the HTBI primer set. TCRdb analysed the multiplex PCR reads with MiXCR anew, one entry per CDR3 protein. The sample carries more than 300,000 distinct CDR3 sequences, about 18% recorded once. There are 11 residues in the CDR3. Trimming cost V 5 bases and J 8 bases, with 9 bases left between them. The germline gives CDR1 SNHLY, CDR2 FYNNEI. Sequences were obtained from blood. J is TRBJ1-2 and V is TRBV2, with D uncertain. This clonotype was sampled from a man aged 18 to 30 with Graves' ophthalmopathy. The CDR3 nucleotides are TGTGCCAGCAGTACCCGGCTGGGCTACACCTTC. Its translation is CASSTRLGYTF.